This TCR beta chain was obtained from a study of blood T cell repertoires in COVID-19. Study in general: Sites across the United States, Italy and Spain contributed samples from acute and convalescent COVID-19. T cells, B-cell-depleted T cells, or PBMCs supplied cDNA or gDNA.

Participants had their cohort set by participant-reported clinical history. Measured with immunoSEQ multiplex PCR; TCRdb has only the in-frame clones, and not every one. Of about 350,000 clones listed, around nine tenths were seen once; the top ten hold around 0.92%. V lost 3 bases and J lost 0, with 9 bases in between. Per the germline V gene, CDR1 is KGHSH and CDR2 is LQKENI. CDR3 length equals 15 residues. V gene TRBV18 combines with J gene TRBJ1-5; possible D gene TRBD1, 6 bases. The clonotype originates from a woman in her 30s who had been exposed to COVID-19. Sequenced: PBMCs or T cells enriched from blood (not recorded which). In DNA, the CDR3 is TGTGCCAGCTCACCCCAGGGGAGTAGCAATCAGCCCCAGCATTTT. This encodes CASSPQGSSNQPQHF. The full variable domain, in which reference TRBV18 and TRBJ1-5 provide the parts outside the CDR3, is NAGVMQNPRHLVRRRGQEARLRCSPMKGHSHVYWYRQLPEEGLKFMVYLQKENIIDESGMPKERFSAEFPKEGPSILRIQQVVRGDSAAYFCASSPQGSSNQPQHFGDGTRLSIL.